This TCR beta chain emerged from a study of blood T cell repertoires in COVID-19. The overall study: Collection of acute and convalescent COVID-19 samples took place in the United States, Italy and Spain. Sources were T cells, B-cell-depleted T cells, or PBMCs; the material itself was cDNA or gDNA.

The germline V gene has CDR1 MGHRA and CDR2 YSYEKL. V lost 2 bases and J lost 1, with 5 bases in between. The CDR3 covers 13 residues. Authors' processing steps: Scientists estimated how many nucleated cells there were by amplifying reference gene primers. Clones were read by immunoSEQ multiplex PCR, and TCRdb kept only the in-frame ones, dropping some. V and J calls and clone size follow that table, whereas D and trimming were derived from the DNA. Of 340,000 or so clones in the sample, over 75% are singletons; the top ten hold 1%. The chain has TRBV4-1 and TRBJ1-1; D gene uncertain. Sequenced material: peripheral blood. The source of this sequence is a man over 45 with active or convalescent COVID-19. The CDR3 sequence: CASSQTRNTEAFF. For the CDR3, the DNA is TGCGCCAGCAGCCAAACCAGGAACACTGAAGCTTTCTTT.